This TCR beta chain was obtained from a study of beta chain features in type 1 diabetes. Study findings and constraints: VDJ junctions from patients with type 1 diabetes contained fewer insertions and more deletions.

Turning to this clone: What it binds is not known.

All of the sorted populations showed purity greater than 95%. CDR1 is SGHRS, CDR2 YFSETQ, per germline. The ends were cut back, 2 bases at V and 6 bases at J, with 14 bases in the middle. The length of the CDR3 is 15 residues. Of the isolated RNA, all was reverse transcribed, and so the sequenced material was expressed TCRB transcripts. The data were produced by immunoSEQ multiplex PCR, yet TCRdb's version contains in-frame clones alone and is incomplete. The profile shows approximately 400,000 clones, over 13% of them singletons. The chain has TRBV5-1 and TRBJ1-4, with D unclear. Sequenced material: naive CD4+ T cells from blood. The receptor's source is a woman aged 18-35 years in good health. The CDR3 bases are TGCGCCAGCAGCTTCGACTTCACCTCCCATGAAAAACTGTTTTTT. Encoded protein: CASSFDFTSHEKLFF.